This TCR beta chain was documented in a study of identical twins (dated by TCRdb to the mid-2010s). Broadly, across the study: The study deep-sequenced TCR alpha and beta repertoires from monozygotic twins, unrelated adults of various ages and cord blood to test whether fetal clonotypes persist. Replicate twin experiments were performed at different times using different library preparation protocols to rule out contamination.

Every donor in the study was a healthy Caucasian. The twin cohort consisted of three pairs of female monozygotic twins, all aged about 18 to 30 years. Miltenyi CD45RO+ enrichment and human naive T-cell isolation kits were used to isolate memory (CD45RO+) and naive T cells from PBMC. This clonotype was found a few times. Its target antigen remains unknown. Per-base quality was not reported, and no clone a single base away is much larger than it. Beyond this particular receptor, the publication reports: Invariant T cells such as MAIT and iNKT could partly confound zero-insertion analyses, though diverse VJ usage argued against this for most clonotypes. The excess sharing between twins in beta out-of-frame sequences was weaker because fewer shared sequences reduced the signal-to-noise ratio. Compared with coincidental sharing between unrelated individuals, out-of-frame TCR alpha sequences shared between twins showed an excess of sequences with low generation probability. In monozygotic twins, recombination models systematically underestimated out-of-frame TCR alpha sharing, but the models matched the sharing seen between unrelated individuals. Abundant cord blood beta clonotypes had fewer insertions, young adult naive repertoires showed a similar but weaker trend, and memory repertoires showed no such trend. Because the same donors could not be followed over many years, the conclusions depended on cross-sectional statistical analysis.

The CDR3 has 17 amino acids, counting the end cysteine and phenylalanine. The DNA shown is the 51-base CDR3, in frame from base 1. Based on the germline V gene, the CDR1 and CDR2 sequences are LGHNA and YNFKEQ. At the junction V is shortened by 1 base and J by 4 bases; bases outside the gene matches: 12. The library was made by 5' RACE. TCRdb records Illumina HiSeq 2000 as the sequencer. A universal primer binding site was introduced by template switching, and a unique molecular identifier was present in the final cDNA, enabling accurate counting of TCR cDNA molecules. First-strand cDNA for TCR alpha and beta chains was synthesized from specific primers in the conserved constant-segment region. To control for contamination, each cDNA library was double barcoded with a SMART-Mk sample barcode plus Illumina barcodes. TruSeq adapter sequences, together with Illumina sample barcodes, were added in two successive PCR steps. TCR alpha and beta cDNA libraries were sequenced on the Illumina HiSeq platform with custom primers. In the source study's methods: Raw reads were processed with MiGEC to extract unique molecular identifiers, and MiXCR was used to determine CDR3 positions. For each individual, recombination models were inferred using an EM algorithm with the repgenHMM and IGoR tools. The tcR package in R was used for shared clonotype analysis, with sharing normalized by the product of cloneset sizes. To study raw recombination free of thymic and clonal selection effects, out-of-frame nonproductive sequences were analyzed. The public reads were reanalyzed by TCRdb: fastp trimming at Q25, MiXCR alignment, in-frame beta chains only. Every distinct CDR3 protein forms one entry, paired with its most common genes and DNA. It is TCRdb's table, rather than the study itself, that gives the V and J calls and clone size. The sample table holds 200,000 to 250,000 distinct CDR3 sequences, of which about 13% were seen once. The ten biggest clones cover 3.5% to 5% of the sample.

This sample was shared with a second study, whose subject was yellow fever vaccine responses in identical twins. As noted in the second study: The T cell response to vaccination in identical twins was reported by the authors to appear partly convergent and partly personalized. In identical twins, the study followed T cell clones that responded to the vaccine with precision.

Rearrangement joined TRBV4-2 to TRBJ2-5; TRBD2 matches 7 bases in the middle. Material for sequencing was memory (CD45RO+) T cells sorted from blood. The sample's cell subset or site, from its label and the paper: CD45RO+ enriched T cells. The source is a woman aged 18-29 years in good health. The DNA sequence is TGTGCCAGCAGCCAAGTGGGGCTTGCGGGGGATGGAGAGACCCAGTACTTC. It translates as CASSQVGLAGDGETQYF.